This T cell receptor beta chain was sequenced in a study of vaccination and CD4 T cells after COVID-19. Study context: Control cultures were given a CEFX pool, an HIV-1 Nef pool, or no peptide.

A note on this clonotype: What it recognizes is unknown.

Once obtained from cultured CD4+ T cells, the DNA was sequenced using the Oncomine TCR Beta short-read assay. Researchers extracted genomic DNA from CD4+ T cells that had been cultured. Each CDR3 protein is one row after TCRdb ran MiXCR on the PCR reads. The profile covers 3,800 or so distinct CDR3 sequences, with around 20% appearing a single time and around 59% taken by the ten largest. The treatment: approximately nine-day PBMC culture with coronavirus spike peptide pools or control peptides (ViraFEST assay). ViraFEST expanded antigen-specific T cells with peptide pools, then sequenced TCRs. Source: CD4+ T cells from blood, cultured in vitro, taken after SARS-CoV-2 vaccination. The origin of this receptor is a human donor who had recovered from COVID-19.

CDR3 coding DNA: TGCGCCAGCAGCTTGGGGGCGGTAGAGACCCAGTACTTC. Amino acid sequence: CASSLGAVETQYF. J is TRBJ2-5 and V is TRBV5-1; D gene unclear. This CDR3 contains 13 residues. The V gene's germline CDR1 is SGHRS and CDR2 YFSETQ. The ends were cut back, 0 bases at V and 4 bases at J, with 7 bases in the middle.